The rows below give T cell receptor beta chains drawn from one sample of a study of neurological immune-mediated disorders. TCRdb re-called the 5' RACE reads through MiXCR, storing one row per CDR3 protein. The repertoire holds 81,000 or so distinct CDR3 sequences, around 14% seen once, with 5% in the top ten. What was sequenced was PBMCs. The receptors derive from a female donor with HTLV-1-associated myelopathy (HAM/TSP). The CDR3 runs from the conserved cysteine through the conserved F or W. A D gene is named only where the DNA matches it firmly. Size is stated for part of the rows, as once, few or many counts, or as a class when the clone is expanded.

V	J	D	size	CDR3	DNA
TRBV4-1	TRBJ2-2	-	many	CASSQRPDRNTGELFF	TGCGCCAGCAGCCAACGCCCGGACAGAAACACCGGGGAGCTGTTTTTT
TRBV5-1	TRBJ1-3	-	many	CASSLEAASSGNTIYF	TGCGCCAGCAGCTTGGAGGCAGCCAGCTCTGGAAACACCATATATTTT
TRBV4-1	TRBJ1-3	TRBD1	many	CASSQDGGTAGNTIYF	TGCGCCAGCAGCCAAGACGGGGGGACAGCCGGAAACACCATATATTTT
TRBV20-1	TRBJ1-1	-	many	CSAPPATEAFF	TGCAGTGCTCCCCCGGCCACTGAAGCTTTCTTT
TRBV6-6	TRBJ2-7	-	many	CASSSHPWGEQYF	TGTGCCAGCAGTTCCCACCCCTGGGGCGAGCAGTACTTC
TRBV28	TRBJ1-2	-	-	CAISEGQGEDYGYTF	TGTGCCATCAGTGAGGGGCAGGGTGAGGACTATGGCTACACCTTC
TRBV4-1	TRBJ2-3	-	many	CASSQGTGKRGDTQYF	TGCGCCAGCAGCCAAGGCACAGGGAAGAGGGGAGATACGCAGTATTTT
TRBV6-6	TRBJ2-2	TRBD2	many	CASSQLAGGQSRNTGELFF	TGTGCCAGCAGTCAACTAGCGGGGGGGCAGTCGAGGAACACCGGGGAGCTGTTTTTT
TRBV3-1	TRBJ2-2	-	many	CASSQVRSTGELFF	TGTGCCAGCAGCCAAGTGCGGAGTACCGGGGAGCTGTTTTTT
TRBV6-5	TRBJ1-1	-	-	CASSYQWGIGSEAFF	TGTGCCAGCAGTTATCAATGGGGTATTGGGTCTGAAGCTTTCTTT
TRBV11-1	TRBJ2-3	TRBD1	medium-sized	CASSFDRGSDTQYF	TGTGCCAGCAGCTTTGACAGGGGGTCAGATACGCAGTATTTT
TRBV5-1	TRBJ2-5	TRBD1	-	CASSRGGQGWYQETQYF	TGCGCCAGCAGCCGCGGCGGACAGGGTTGGTATCAAGAGACCCAGTACTTC
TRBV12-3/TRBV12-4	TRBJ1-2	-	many	CASSFRSFAGGYTF	TGTGCCAGCAGTTTTAGGTCGTTTGCGGGAGGCTACACCTTC